The source of this TCR beta chain is a study of CD8+ T cells in alopecia areata. The V and J ends lost 9 bases and 8 bases respectively, with 16 bases between them. Germline V gene lookup returns CDR1 MDHEN and CDR2 SYDVKM. The length of the CDR3 is 13 residues. The sample's treatment: oral pan-JAK inhibitor, 5-10 mg twice daily. RNA was isolated and reverse transcribed to cDNA, the sequencing template. Some clones are missing from TCRdb's copy, which holds only in-frame ones; the method was immunoSEQ multiplex PCR. The table shows 200,000 to 250,000 clones, with over 60% occurring only once. This clone turned up a few times.

The sequence was collected from a human donor with alopecia areata. This specimen consisted of CD4+ T cells sorted from blood, obtained at week 4, from a patient treated with tofacitinib. The V call is TRBV28, the J call TRBJ2-2; no clear D. The CDR3, as DNA: TGTGCCAGAATCTCTTGGTCCCCGGGGGAGCTGTTTTTT. Protein: CARISWSPGELFF.